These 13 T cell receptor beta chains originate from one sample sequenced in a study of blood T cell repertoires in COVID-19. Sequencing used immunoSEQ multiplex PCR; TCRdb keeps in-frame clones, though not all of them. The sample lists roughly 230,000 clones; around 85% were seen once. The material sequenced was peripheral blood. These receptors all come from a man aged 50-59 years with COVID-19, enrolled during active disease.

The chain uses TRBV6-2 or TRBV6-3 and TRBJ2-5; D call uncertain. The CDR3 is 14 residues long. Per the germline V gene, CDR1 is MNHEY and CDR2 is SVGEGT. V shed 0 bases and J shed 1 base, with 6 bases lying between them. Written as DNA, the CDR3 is TGTGCCAGCAGTTACTCTAAGCGCCAAGAGACCCAGTACTTC. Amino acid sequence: CASSYSKRQETQYF.

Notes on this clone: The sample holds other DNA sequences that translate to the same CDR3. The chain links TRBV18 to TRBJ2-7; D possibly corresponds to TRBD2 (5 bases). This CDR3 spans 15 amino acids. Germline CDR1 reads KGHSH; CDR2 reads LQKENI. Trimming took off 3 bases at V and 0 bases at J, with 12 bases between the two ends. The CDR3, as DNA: TGTGCCAGCTCACCCGGTGGTCGGGGCTCCTACGAGCAGTACTTC. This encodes CASSPGGRGSYEQYF.

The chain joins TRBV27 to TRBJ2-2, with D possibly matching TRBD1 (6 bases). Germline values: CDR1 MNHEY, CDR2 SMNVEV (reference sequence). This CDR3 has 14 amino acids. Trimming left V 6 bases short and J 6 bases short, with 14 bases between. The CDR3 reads CASSFRTGSGELFF. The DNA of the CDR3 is TGTGCCAGCAGCTTTCGCACAGGGTCCGGGGAGCTGTTTTTT.

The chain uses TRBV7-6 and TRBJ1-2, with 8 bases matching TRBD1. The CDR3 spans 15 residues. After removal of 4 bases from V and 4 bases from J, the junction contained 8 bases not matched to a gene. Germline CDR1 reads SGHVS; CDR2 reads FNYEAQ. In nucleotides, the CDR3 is TGTGCCAGCAGCTCGCTAAACAGGGGGAGCTATGGCTACACCTTC. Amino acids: CASSSLNRGSYGYTF.

The DNA for the CDR3 is TGTGCCAGCAGCTTCCCATACAGGGACTATGGCTACACCTTC. Its translation is CASSFPYRDYGYTF. The chain joins TRBV6-5 to TRBJ1-2; TRBD1 might be the D (6 bases). CDR3 length: 14 residues. Trimming shortened V by 6 bases and J by 3 bases, and 14 bases separated the two germline ends. From germline, CDR1 is MNHEY and CDR2 SVGAGI.

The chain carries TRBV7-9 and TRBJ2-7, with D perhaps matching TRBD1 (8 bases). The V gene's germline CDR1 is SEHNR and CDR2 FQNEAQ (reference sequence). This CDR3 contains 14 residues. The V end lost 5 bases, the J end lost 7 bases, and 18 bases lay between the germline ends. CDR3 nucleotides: TGTGCCAGCAGCGATAACAGGGGGACTAATGAGCAGTACTTC. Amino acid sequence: CASSDNRGTNEQYF.

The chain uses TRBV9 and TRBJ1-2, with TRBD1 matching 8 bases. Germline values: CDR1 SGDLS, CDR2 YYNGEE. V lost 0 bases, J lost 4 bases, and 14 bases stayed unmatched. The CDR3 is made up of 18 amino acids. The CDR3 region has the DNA TGTGCCAGCAGCGTAGTGACAGGGGCAACTGCAGGGCTCTATGGCTACACCTTC. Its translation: CASSVVTGATAGLYGYTF.

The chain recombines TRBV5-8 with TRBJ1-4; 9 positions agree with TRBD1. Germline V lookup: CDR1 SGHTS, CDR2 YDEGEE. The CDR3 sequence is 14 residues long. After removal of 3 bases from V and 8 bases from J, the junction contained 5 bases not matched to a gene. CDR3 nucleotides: TGTGCCAGCAGCTCGGACAGGGGTGGCGAAAAACTGTTTTTT. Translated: CASSSDRGGEKLFF.

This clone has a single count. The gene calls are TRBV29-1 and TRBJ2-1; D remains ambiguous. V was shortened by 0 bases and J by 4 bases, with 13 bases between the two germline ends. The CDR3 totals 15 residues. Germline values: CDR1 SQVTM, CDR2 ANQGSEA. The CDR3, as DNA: TGCAGCGTTGAAGACGCTTTTACCGGGTACAATGAGCAGTTCTTC. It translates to CSVEDAFTGYNEQFF.

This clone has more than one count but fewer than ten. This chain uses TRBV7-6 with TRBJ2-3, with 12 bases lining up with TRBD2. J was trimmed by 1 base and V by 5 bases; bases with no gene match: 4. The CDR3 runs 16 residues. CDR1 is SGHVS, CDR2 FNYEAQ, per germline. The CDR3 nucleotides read TGTGCCAGCAGCCAATGGACTAGCGGGGGCACAGATACGCAGTATTTT. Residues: CASSQWTSGGTDTQYF.

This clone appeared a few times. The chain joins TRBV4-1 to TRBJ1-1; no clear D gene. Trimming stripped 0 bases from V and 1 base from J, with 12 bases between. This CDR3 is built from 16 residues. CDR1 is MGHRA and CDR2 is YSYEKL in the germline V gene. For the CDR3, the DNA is TGCGCCAGCAGCCAAGATGATTGGGCAGCGAACACTGAAGCTTTCTTT. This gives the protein CASSQDDWAANTEAFF.

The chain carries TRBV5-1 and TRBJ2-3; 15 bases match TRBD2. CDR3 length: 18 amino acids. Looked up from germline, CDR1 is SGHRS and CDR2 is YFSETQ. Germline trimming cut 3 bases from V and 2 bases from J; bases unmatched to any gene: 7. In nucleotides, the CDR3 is TGCGCCAGCAGCTCGGGACTAGCGGGGGGCCTATACACAGATACGCAGTATTTT. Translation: CASSSGLAGGLYTDTQYF.

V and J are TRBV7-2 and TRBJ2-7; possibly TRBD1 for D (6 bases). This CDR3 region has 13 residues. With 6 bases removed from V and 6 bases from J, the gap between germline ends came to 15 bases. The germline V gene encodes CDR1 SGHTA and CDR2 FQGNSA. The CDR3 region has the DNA TGTGCCAGCAGACGTACAGGGTGGGGCGAGCAGTACTTC. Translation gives CASRRTGWGEQYF. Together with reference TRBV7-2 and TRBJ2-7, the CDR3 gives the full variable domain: GAGVSQSPSNKVTEKGKDVELRCDPISGHTALYWYRQSLGQGLEFLIYFQGNSAPDKSGLPSDRFSAERTGGSVSTLTIQRTQQEDSAVYLCASRRTGWGEQYFGPGTRLTVT.